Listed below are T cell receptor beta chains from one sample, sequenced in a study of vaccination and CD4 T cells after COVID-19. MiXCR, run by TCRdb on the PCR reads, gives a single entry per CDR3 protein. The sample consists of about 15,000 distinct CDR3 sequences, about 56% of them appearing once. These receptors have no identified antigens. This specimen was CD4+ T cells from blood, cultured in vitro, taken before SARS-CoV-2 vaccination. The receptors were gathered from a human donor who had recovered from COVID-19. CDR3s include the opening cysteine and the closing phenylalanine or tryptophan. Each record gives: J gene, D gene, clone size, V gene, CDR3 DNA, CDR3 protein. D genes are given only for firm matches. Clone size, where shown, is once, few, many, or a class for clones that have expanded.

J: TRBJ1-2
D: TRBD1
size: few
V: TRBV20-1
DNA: TGCAGTGCTGGACAGGGGGCAGGGTATGGCTACACCTTC
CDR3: CSAGQGAGYGYTF

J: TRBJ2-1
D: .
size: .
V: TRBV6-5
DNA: TGTGCCAGCAGTTACCCTGCGGGGAACAATGAGCAGTTCTTC
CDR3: CASSYPAGNNEQFF

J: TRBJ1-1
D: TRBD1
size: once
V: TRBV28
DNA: TGTGCCAGCAGTTCCCAGGGACAGCGGGGCACTGAAGCTTTCTTT
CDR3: CASSSQGQRGTEAFF

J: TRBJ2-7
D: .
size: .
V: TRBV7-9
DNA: TGTGCCAGCAGCTGGTCGGACAGAACGGGAGTTGTGTACTTC
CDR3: CASSWSDRTGVVYF

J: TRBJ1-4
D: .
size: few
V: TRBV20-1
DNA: TGCAGTGCTAGGGCGGCAACTAATGAAAAACTGTTTTTT
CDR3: CSARAATNEKLFF

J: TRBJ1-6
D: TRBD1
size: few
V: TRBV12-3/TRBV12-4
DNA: TGTGCCAGCAGCACGGGACAGGGCATGGGTAATTCACCCCTCCACTTT
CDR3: CASSTGQGMGNSPLHF

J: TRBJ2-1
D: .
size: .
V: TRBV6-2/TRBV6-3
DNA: TGTGCCAGCAGTTACAATGCGGCGGTCTACAATGAGCAGTTCTTC
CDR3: CASSYNAAVYNEQFF

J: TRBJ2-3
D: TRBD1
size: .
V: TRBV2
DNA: TGTGCCAGCAGAGGCGAAGTCTTTAGGGGGCTTAGCACAGATACGCAGTATTTT
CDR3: CASRGEVFRGLSTDTQYF

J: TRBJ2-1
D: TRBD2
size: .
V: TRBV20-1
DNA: TGCAGTTCTTCCCCGTGGACTAGCGGGGTTGGGGGGAATGAGCAGTTCTTC
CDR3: CSSSPWTSGVGGNEQFF

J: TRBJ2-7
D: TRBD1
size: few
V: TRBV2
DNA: TGTGCCAGCACCACAGGGGAGAGGCCCTACGAGCAGTACTTC
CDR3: CASTTGERPYEQYF

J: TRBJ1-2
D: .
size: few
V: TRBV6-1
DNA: TGTGCCAGCAGCCGGGTAGGGAGCTATGGCTACACCTTC
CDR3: CASSRVGSYGYTF

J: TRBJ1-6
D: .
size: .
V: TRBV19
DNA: TGTGCCAGTAGTATGGTTTGGGGGGATTCACCCCTCCACTTT
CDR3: CASSMVWGDSPLHF

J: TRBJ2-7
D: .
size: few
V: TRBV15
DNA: TGTGCCACCAGCAGAGATCAGGCCAACGAGCAGTACTTC
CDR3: CATSRDQANEQYF

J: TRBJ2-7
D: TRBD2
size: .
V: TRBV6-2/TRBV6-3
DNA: TGTGCCAGCAGTTATCCCAATAGCGGGAGCTACGAGCAGTACTTC
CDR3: CASSYPNSGSYEQYF